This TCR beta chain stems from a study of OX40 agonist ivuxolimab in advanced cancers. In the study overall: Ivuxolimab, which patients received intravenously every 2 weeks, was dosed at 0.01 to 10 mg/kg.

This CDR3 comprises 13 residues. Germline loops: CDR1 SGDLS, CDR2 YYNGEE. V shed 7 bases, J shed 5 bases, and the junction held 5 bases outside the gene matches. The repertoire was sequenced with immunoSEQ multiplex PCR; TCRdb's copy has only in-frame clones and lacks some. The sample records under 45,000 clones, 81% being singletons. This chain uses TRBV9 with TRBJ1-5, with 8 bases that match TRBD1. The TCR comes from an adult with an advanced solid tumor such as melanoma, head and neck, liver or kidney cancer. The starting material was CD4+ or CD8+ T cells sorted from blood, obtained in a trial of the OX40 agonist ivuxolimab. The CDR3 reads CASGQGADQPQHF. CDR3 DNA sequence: TGTGCCAGCGGCCAGGGGGCAGATCAGCCCCAGCATTTT.